A single sample is the source of the 9 T cell receptor beta chains below, sequenced in a study of T cell repertoires in aging, cancer and after chemotherapy. Peripheral blood genomic DNA, not sorted cells or RNA, was the template. Multiplex touch-down PCR with TRB-A/B primers amplified rearranged V-D-J TRB sequences. TCRdb recomputed calls from the multiplex PCR reads with MiXCR, one row per CDR3 protein. The table lists 1,500 to 2,000 distinct CDR3 sequences, under 40% of them singletons, with roughly a quarter in the top ten. The sample taken for sequencing was blood. The receptor source for this set is a human donor with a solid tumor. The donor label of this sample is uncertain.

The V call is TRBV20-1, the J call TRBJ2-1, with 9 bases aligning to TRBD2. Trimming took 1 base from V and 6 from J; bases not matched to a gene: 7. This CDR3 has 15 residues. Per germline, CDR1 DFQATT and CDR2 SNEGSKA (reference sequence). This CDR3 reads CSARGLAGYSNEQFF. CDR3 DNA sequence: TGCAGTGCTAGAGGCCTAGCGGGATATAGCAATGAGCAGTTCTTC.

Only a few counts were recorded for this clonotype. The chain has TRBV30 and TRBJ1-1; no firm D call. V lost 2 bases and J lost 5, with 15 bases in between. Germline values: CDR1 GTSNPN, CDR2 SVGIG (reference sequence). The CDR3 is made up of 14 amino acids. In nucleotides, the CDR3 is TGTGCCTGGAGTCGCGCCAGCAAGGGAACTGAAGCTTTCTTT. It encodes CAWSRASKGTEAFF.

The chain has TRBV12-3 or TRBV12-4 and TRBJ1-2; D is unclear. V dropped 6 bases and J dropped 8 bases, with 13 bases sitting between them. This CDR3 spans 12 amino acids. CDR3 in DNA: TGTGCCAGCAGCCAAAACGACGGGGGCTACACCTTC. Its translation is CASSQNDGGYTF.

This clonotype showed up just a few times. V usage is TRBV10-3 and J usage is TRBJ1-2; the match to TRBD1 covers 10 bases. This CDR3 region has 12 residues. The V gene end was trimmed by 4 bases and the J gene end by 7 bases; junction bases not matched to a gene: 0. The germline V gene has CDR1 ENHRY and CDR2 SYGVKD. The CDR3 region is CAISGQGAGYTF. In DNA form, the CDR3 reads TGTGCCATCAGTGGACAGGGGGCTGGCTACACCTTC.

The chain has TRBV20-1 and TRBJ1-6, with 11 positions matching TRBD1. Germline V CDR1 and CDR2: DFQATT, SNEGSKA (reference sequence). After removal of 6 bases from V and 10 bases from J, the junction contained 11 bases not matched to a gene. The CDR3 runs 15 residues. The CDR3: CSAEYPGTGGSPLHF. As DNA, the CDR3 is TGCAGTGCCGAATATCCCGGGACAGGGGGATCACCCCTCCACTTT.

This clonotype has only one observation. V gene TRBV6-5 combines with J gene TRBJ2-2; D unresolved. The V end was cut by 7 bases, the J end by 8 bases, with 17 bases between. Germline CDR1 MNHEY, CDR2 SVGAGI. This CDR3 contains 14 residues. The CDR3 loop is CASTLKGIKGELFF. The CDR3 DNA reads as TGTGCCAGCACCCTGAAAGGGATTAAGGGGGAGCTGTTTTTT.

This clonotype is categorized as large. DNA of the CDR3: TGTGCCTGGAGTGTATACGGGGGGGGTGGCTACACCTTC. Residues: CAWSVYGGGGYTF. The V call is TRBV30, the J call TRBJ1-2, with D possibly matching TRBD1 (5 bases). Germline V gene sequence: CDR1 GTSNPN, CDR2 SVGIG (reference sequence). CDR3 length: 13 amino acids. The ends were cut back, 0 bases at V and 7 bases at J, with 12 bases in the middle. Full variable domain (remainder filled in from reference TRBV30 and TRBJ1-2): SQTIHQWPATLVQPVGSPLSLECTVEGTSNPNLYWYRQAAGRGLQLLFYSVGIGQISSEVPQNLSASRPQDRQFILSSKKLLLSDSGFYLCAWSVYGGGGYTFGSGTRLTVV.

This chain links TRBV5-6 with TRBJ2-3; D possibly corresponds to TRBD1 (5 bases). The V and J ends lost 0 bases and 0 bases respectively, with 14 bases between them. The CDR3 totals 17 residues. Germline CDR1 SGHDT, CDR2 YYEEEE. CDR3 bases: TGTGCCAGCAGCTTGGTGACAGCAACTTCTAGCACAGATACGCAGTATTTT. Its protein product is CASSLVTATSSTDTQYF.

CDR3 protein: CASSDTGAYGYTF. The CDR3 DNA is TGTGCCAGCAGCGACACAGGGGCCTATGGCTACACCTTC. This chain uses TRBV6-5 with TRBJ1-2, with 7 bases fitting TRBD1. Germline V lookup: CDR1 MNHEY, CDR2 SVGAGI. The CDR3 covers 13 residues. V shed 6 bases and J 4 bases; nucleotides not matched to a gene: 5.